This T cell receptor beta chain appears in the sequencing data of a study of beta chain features in type 1 diabetes. Study results and caveats: Moderately but significantly shorter TCRB CDR3s were found in Type 1 diabetes patients in all four CD4+ subsets.

Expressed TCRB transcripts got sequenced, as all isolated RNA was reverse transcribed. The assay was immunoSEQ multiplex PCR, and TCRdb's table has in-frame clones only and misses some. The sample lists more than 550,000 clones, around 15% occurring once. Per the germline V gene, CDR1 is SNHLY and CDR2 is FYNNEI. The CDR3 loop spans 15 amino acids. Trimming cost V 2 bases and J 6 bases; bases outside gene matches: 3. Note on this clone: Its antigen is not identified.

V gene TRBV2 combines with J gene TRBJ1-6; 8 nucleotides agree with TRBD1. The sequencing input was naive CD4+ T cells from blood. The receptor's source is a man aged 18 to 30 with type 1 diabetes. The CDR3 here is CASSEWTGLNSPLHF. The CDR3 DNA reads TGTGCCAGCAGTGAATGGACAGGGCTTAATTCACCCCTCCACTTT.